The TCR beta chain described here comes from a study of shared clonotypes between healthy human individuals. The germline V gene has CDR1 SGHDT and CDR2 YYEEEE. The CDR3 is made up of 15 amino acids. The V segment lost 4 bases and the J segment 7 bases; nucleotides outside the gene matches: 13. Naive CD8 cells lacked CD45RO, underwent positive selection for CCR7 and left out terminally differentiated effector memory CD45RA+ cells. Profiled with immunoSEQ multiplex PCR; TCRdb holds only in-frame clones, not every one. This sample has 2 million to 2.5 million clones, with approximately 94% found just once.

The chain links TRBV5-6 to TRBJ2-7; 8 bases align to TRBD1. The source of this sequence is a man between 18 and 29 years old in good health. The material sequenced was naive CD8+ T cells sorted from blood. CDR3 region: CASSGSGTGHEEQYF. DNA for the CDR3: TGTGCCAGCAGCGGATCCGGGACAGGTCATGAGGAGCAGTACTTC. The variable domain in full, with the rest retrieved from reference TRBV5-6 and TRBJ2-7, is DAGVTQSPTHLIKTRGQQVTLRCSPKSGHDTVSWYQQALGQGPQFIFQYYEEEERQRGNFPDRFSGHQFPNYSSELNVNALLLGDSALYLCASSGSGTGHEEQYFGPGTRLTVT.